The sequence of this T cell receptor (beta chain) was determined in a study of blood T cell repertoires in COVID-19. Methods used by the authors: Amplified reference gene primers provided the basis for estimating nucleated cell counts. The method was immunoSEQ multiplex PCR; TCRdb's version includes in-frame clones alone and lacks a portion of them. D and trimming come from the DNA, and the V and J calls and clone size come from that table. The sample lists around 46,000 clones, more than 85% occurring once. Trimming left V 0 bases short and J 1 base short, with 7 bases between. The germline V gene has CDR1 SGDLS and CDR2 YYNGEE. CDR3 length equals 14 residues.

Sequenced material: PBMCs or T cells enriched from blood (not recorded which). This rearrangement joins TRBV9 to TRBJ1-1; D is unresolved. This sequence originates from a woman in her fifties or sixties who had recovered from COVID-19. The DNA of the CDR3 is TGTGCCAGCAGCGTAGGCAGTCCGAACACTGAAGCTTTCTTT. Its translation is CASSVGSPNTEAFF.